Each of the 31 T cell receptor beta chains below was sequenced from the same sample in a study of PD-1 blockade in mismatch repair-deficient tumors. TCRdb keeps only in-frame clones here, not all; method: immunoSEQ multiplex PCR. The sample includes roughly 53,000 clones, roughly three quarters of them seen just once. The sequenced sample was peripheral blood, obtained 4 weeks after starting pembrolizumab. The receptor source for this set is an adult with mismatch repair-deficient cancer.

This chain joins TRBV14 and TRBJ2-4; TRBD1 aligns across 9 bases. Germline V gene sequence: CDR1 SGHDN, CDR2 FVKESK. Unmatched junction bases numbered 5, after V lost 4 bases and J lost 1 base. The CDR3 is made up of 16 amino acids. CDR3 sequence reads: CASSPGTGLAKNIQYF. The CDR3 coding sequence is TGTGCCAGCAGCCCTGGGACAGGGCTGGCCAAAAACATTCAGTACTTC.

The chain has TRBV4-1 and TRBJ1-3, with 7 bases lining up with TRBD1. The CDR3 has 15 residues. Germline CDR1 is MGHRA and CDR2 is YSYEKL. Trimming at V came to 6 bases and at J to 0 bases, leaving 5 bases not matched to a gene. CDR3 nucleotides: TGCGCCAGCAGAAAGGGACAGCTCTCTGGAAACACCATATATTTT. Protein sequence: CASRKGQLSGNTIYF.

This clone was seen once. The chain combines TRBV30 with TRBJ1-2, with 9 bases lining up with TRBD1. The CDR3 consists of 12 residues. Losses at the gene ends were 6 bases for V and 7 bases for J; bases not matched to a gene: 6. CDR1 and CDR2 from the germline V gene are GTSNPN and SVGIG (reference sequence). CDR3: CACPGQGGGYTF. DNA of the CDR3: TGTGCCTGTCCGGGACAGGGAGGTGGCTACACCTTC.

The chain couples TRBV14 to TRBJ1-1; D ambiguous. The CDR3 consists of 16 residues. V was shortened by 0 bases and J by 2 bases, with 13 bases between the two germline ends. Germline CDR1 and CDR2: SGHDN and FVKESK. The CDR3 nucleotides are TGTGCCAGCAGCCAAGATCTGGGCCAGTTCAACACTGAAGCTTTCTTT. Protein product: CASSQDLGQFNTEAFF.

This clone showed up just a few times. The chain couples TRBV5-1 to TRBJ1-3, with D possibly TRBD1 on 5 matching bases. The germline V gene encodes CDR1 SGHRS and CDR2 YFSETQ. The CDR3 has 16 residues. The V and J ends lost 3 bases and 0 bases respectively, with 13 bases between them. The CDR3 here is CASSWGTDRSGNTIYF. The CDR3 DNA follows: TGCGCCAGCAGCTGGGGGACGGACCGCTCTGGAAACACCATATATTTT. Using reference TRBV5-1 and TRBJ1-3 for the parts outside the CDR3, the full variable domain is KAGVTQTPRYLIKTRGQQVTLSCSPISGHRSVSWYQQTPGQGLQFLFEYFSETQRNKGNFPGRFSGRQFSNSRSEMNVSTLELGDSALYLCASSWGTDRSGNTIYFGEGSWLTVV.

The chain is built from TRBV4-2 and TRBJ2-7; TRBD2 aligns across 11 bases. The CDR3 consists of 16 residues. CDR1 and CDR2 (germline): LGHNA, YNFKEQ. J gave up 5 bases and V 0 bases, and 6 bases lay outside the gene matches. CDR3 sequence reads: CASSQDGLAGGNEQYF. The CDR3 nucleotides read TGTGCCAGCAGCCAAGATGGATTAGCGGGAGGGAACGAGCAGTACTTC.

The rearrangement uses TRBV28 and TRBJ1-1, with TRBD1 matching 10 bases. Per germline, CDR1 MDHEN and CDR2 SYDVKM. CDR3 size: 13 residues. The V gene end was trimmed by 10 bases and the J gene end by 2 bases; junction bases not matched to a gene: 4. In DNA form, the CDR3 reads TGTGCCACCTCGACAGGGGGCAACACTGAAGCTTTCTTT. Residues: CATSTGGNTEAFF.

CDR3 sequence (DNA): TGTGCCAGCAGCCTCACAGGACAGGACAACTATGGCTACACCTTC. Protein sequence: CASSLTGQDNYGYTF. V gene TRBV14 combines with J gene TRBJ1-2, with 7 nucleotides matching TRBD1. V trimming: 4 bases; J trimming: 2 bases; junction bases outside the gene matches: 7. Germline CDR1 and CDR2: SGHDN and FVKESK. The CDR3 covers 15 residues. Full variable domain (outside the CDR3, taken from reference TRBV14 and TRBJ1-2): EAGVTQFPSHSVIEKGQTVTLRCDPISGHDNLYWYRRVMGKEIKFLLHFVKESKQDESGMPNNRFLAERTGGTYSTLKVQPAELEDSGVYFCASSLTGQDNYGYTFGSGTRLTVV.

This clone occurred once. The CDR3 DNA is TGTGCCTGGAGTAAGGGGATGGCCGGGGAGCTGTTTTTT. Protein: CAWSKGMAGELFF. V gene TRBV30 combines with J gene TRBJ2-2, with a possible D match to TRBD1 (5 bases). CDR1 GTSNPN and CDR2 SVGIG come from the germline V gene (reference sequence). The CDR3 extends over 13 amino acids. V lost 2 bases and J lost 6, with 10 bases in between.

This chain uses TRBV18 with TRBJ2-7, with D unresolved. CDR3 length equals 13 residues. The germline V gene has CDR1 KGHSH and CDR2 LQKENI. Trimming took 0 bases from V and 0 from J, leaving 3 bases between them. CDR3 loop: CASSPPGSYEQYF. CDR3 sequence (DNA): TGTGCCAGCTCACCACCGGGCTCCTACGAGCAGTACTTC.

The CDR3 protein is CASRKGPETGELFF. In DNA form, the CDR3 reads TGTGCCAGCAGGAAGGGACCCGAGACCGGGGAGCTGTTTTTT. The chain links TRBV6-1 to TRBJ2-2; either TRBD1 or TRBD2 may supply D (5 bases each). The length of the CDR3 is 14 residues. The germline V gene encodes CDR1 MNHNS and CDR2 SASEGT. The ends were cut back, 6 bases at V and 5 bases at J, with 13 bases in the middle.

The rearrangement uses TRBV9 and TRBJ1-2; D remains unclear. There are 12 residues in the CDR3. CDR1 and CDR2 from the germline V gene are SGDLS and YYNGEE. V lost 3 bases to trimming and J lost 8 bases, with 11 bases between them. The CDR3 is CASSAQSRGYTF. In DNA, the CDR3 is TGTGCCAGCAGCGCCCAATCAAGGGGCTACACCTTC.

V is TRBV11-2 and J is TRBJ1-1; D remains unclear. This CDR3 is 15 amino acids long. V lost 0 bases to trimming and J lost 8 bases, with 16 bases between them. The germline V gene has CDR1 SGHAT and CDR2 FQNNGV. The CDR3 DNA sequence: TGTGCCAGCAGCTTAGAGGCAGGTAGCAATTACGAAGCTTTCTTT. Translated: CASSLEAGSNYEAFF. Supplemented by reference TRBV11-2 and TRBJ1-1, the full variable domain reads EAGVAQSPRYKIIEKRQSVAFWCNPISGHATLYWYQQILGQGPKLLIQFQNNGVVDDSQLPKDRFSAERLKGVDSTLKIQPAKLEDSAVYLCASSLEAGSNYEAFFGQGTRLTVV.

This clone was seen just once. This chain connects TRBV25-1 to TRBJ1-1, with 7 bases fitting TRBD1. Germline CDR1 is MGHDK and CDR2 is SYGVNS. This CDR3 spans 14 amino acids. The J segment lost 5 bases and the V segment lost 5 bases, leaving 8 bases of the junction unmatched. The CDR3, as DNA: TGTGCCAGCAGTTCCCAGACAGGGCGGACTGAAGCTTTCTTT. Encoded protein: CASSSQTGRTEAFF.

V usage is TRBV7-9 and J usage is TRBJ2-1; D tentatively fits TRBD1 or TRBD2 (5 bases each). Between the trimmed V and J ends, which lost 4 bases and 12 bases, there was a span of 22 bases. Germline loops: CDR1 SEHNR, CDR2 FQNEAQ (reference sequence). This CDR3 is 15 amino acids long. Here the CDR3 reads CASSSNQGPQGRQFF. The DNA of the CDR3 is TGTGCCAGCAGCTCCAATCAGGGACCTCAAGGGAGGCAGTTCTTC.

This clone was seen only once. This chain connects TRBV6-1 to TRBJ2-5; 9 bases line up with TRBD2. The V gene's germline CDR1 is MNHNS and CDR2 SASEGT. The CDR3 has 15 amino acids. The J segment lost 0 bases and the V segment lost 6 bases, leaving 5 bases of the junction unmatched. This CDR3 reads CASRRAGGHQETQYF. The CDR3 DNA reads as TGTGCCAGCAGAAGGGCGGGAGGGCACCAAGAGACCCAGTACTTC.

V is TRBV27 and J is TRBJ1-1; TRBD1 matches at 7 bases. Unmatched junction bases numbered 4, after V lost 5 bases and J lost 1 base. Germline CDR1 MNHEY, CDR2 SMNVEV (reference sequence). The CDR3 spans 14 residues. CDR3 protein: CASSLNRGNTEAFF. The CDR3 region has the DNA TGTGCCAGCAGTCTGAACAGGGGGAACACTGAAGCTTTCTTT.

The V call is TRBV27, the J call TRBJ1-1, with 9 bases lining up with TRBD1. J was trimmed by 11 bases and V by 5 bases; bases with no gene match: 6. Germline assignment: CDR1 MNHEY and CDR2 SMNVEV (reference sequence). The CDR3 runs to 12 residues. Written as DNA, the CDR3 is TGTGCCAGCAGTCCGAGGGACAGGGAGGCTTTCTTT. This translates into CASSPRDREAFF.

This clone was seen once. This chain connects TRBV27 to TRBJ2-2, with 12 bases matching TRBD2. Germline CDR1 MNHEY, CDR2 SMNVEV (reference sequence). J gave up 7 bases and V 3 bases, and 3 bases lay outside the gene matches. The CDR3 covers 15 residues. For the CDR3, the DNA is TGTGCCAGCAGTTTGACTAGCGGGAGTCACGGGGAGCTGTTTTTT. Translating gives CASSLTSGSHGELFF.

The rearrangement uses TRBV30 and TRBJ2-1, with a tentative D call TRBD2 (6 bases). Germline CDR1 and CDR2: GTSNPN and SVGIG (reference sequence). Trimming removed 3 bases from V and 1 base from J, with 13 bases in between. The CDR3 has 15 residues. In nucleotides, the CDR3 is TGTGCCTGGAGCCTCGGGGAGGTTTCCTACAATGAGCAGTTCTTC. This codes for CAWSLGEVSYNEQFF.

This rearrangement joins TRBV2 to TRBJ1-5; perhaps TRBD1 as D (5 bases). The CDR3 is 16 residues long. Trimming stripped 2 bases from V and 0 bases from J, with 11 bases between. The germline V gene has CDR1 SNHLY and CDR2 FYNNEI. Here the CDR3 DNA reads TGTGCCAGCAGTGAACAGGGAAGGAGTAGCAATCAGCCCCAGCATTTT. Protein sequence: CASSEQGRSSNQPQHF. The variable domain in full, completed from reference TRBV2 and TRBJ1-5, reads EPEVTQTPSHQVTQMGQEVILRCVPISNHLYFYWYRQILGQKVEFLVSFYNNEISEKSEIFDDQFSVERPDGSNFTLKIRSTKLEDSAMYFCASSEQGRSSNQPQHFGDGTRLSIL.

This clone has more than one count but fewer than ten. This chain links TRBV19 with TRBJ2-3, with D unresolved. V was cut by 1 base and J by 5 bases, with 13 bases left in between. Per the germline V gene, CDR1 is LNHDA and CDR2 is SQIVND (reference sequence). This CDR3 has 15 residues. CDR3 region: CASSIGSHGGDTQYF. As DNA, the CDR3 is TGTGCCAGTAGTATAGGGTCCCATGGCGGAGATACGCAGTATTTT.

The chain joins TRBV2 to TRBJ1-3, with 7 positions matching TRBD1. Germline CDR1 reads SNHLY; CDR2 reads FYNNEI. The trim removed 7 bases at V and 0 bases at J, leaving 3 bases unmatched. The CDR3 is made up of 14 amino acids. The CDR3 DNA follows: TGTGCCAGCAAGGGGGACAGCTCTGGAAACACCATATATTTT. This gives the protein CASKGDSSGNTIYF.

The chain carries TRBV9 and TRBJ2-3; TRBD1 might be the D (5 bases). Germline V gene lookup returns CDR1 SGDLS and CDR2 YYNGEE. There are 16 residues in the CDR3. Trimming took 0 bases from V and 0 from J, leaving 11 bases between them. The CDR3 DNA reads TGTGCCAGCAGCGTAGTCGGACAAACTAGCACAGATACGCAGTATTTT. Amino acids: CASSVVGQTSTDTQYF.

This chain joins TRBV27 and TRBJ1-1, with D possibly TRBD1 on 6 matching bases. Germline V gene lookup returns CDR1 MNHEY and CDR2 SMNVEV (reference sequence). CDR3 size: 15 residues. The V gene lost 5 bases and the J gene lost 2 bases, with 15 bases spanning the gap. The CDR3 DNA follows: TGTGCCAGCAGTCCACAAGGACAGCCCAACACTGAAGCTTTCTTT. This encodes CASSPQGQPNTEAFF.

J is TRBJ2-1 and V is TRBV29-1; TRBD2 matches 10 bases. CDR1 and CDR2 from the germline V gene are SQVTM and ANQGSEA. The CDR3 totals 14 residues. V was clipped by 4 bases and J by 6 bases; unmatched bases: 6. The CDR3 bases are TGCAGCGTTGTCCGGCTAGCGGGAGTCAATGAGCAGTTCTTC. Translation: CSVVRLAGVNEQFF.

The chain uses TRBV6-6 and TRBJ2-1; weak D call: TRBD1 (7 bases). The V gene lost 3 bases and the J gene lost 4 bases, with 13 bases spanning the gap. This CDR3 is 15 amino acids long. The germline V gene has CDR1 MNHNY and CDR2 SVGAGI (reference sequence). CDR3 protein: CASSYGRDRYNEQFF. In nucleotides, the CDR3 is TGTGCCAGCAGTTATGGGCGGGACAGATACAATGAGCAGTTCTTC.

The genes are TRBV29-1 and TRBJ2-1; 10 positions agree with TRBD2. J lost 9 bases, V lost 2 bases, and 4 bases had no gene match. Germline-derived CDR1 and CDR2 are SQVTM and ANQGSEA. CDR3 length: 13 residues. The CDR3 DNA sequence: TGCAGCGTTGAATCTAGCGGGAGCATTGAGCAGTTCTTC. Its translation: CSVESSGSIEQFF.

This chain joins TRBV5-6 and TRBJ2-3; D is undetermined. The CDR3 spans 12 residues. V lost 0 bases, J lost 5 bases, and 4 bases lay in between. Germline V gene lookup returns CDR1 SGHDT and CDR2 YYEEEE. In DNA form, the CDR3 reads TGTGCCAGCAGCTTGGCCGTAGATACGCAGTATTTT. It encodes CASSLAVDTQYF.

The rearrangement uses TRBV5-5 and TRBJ2-7; 7 bases are a match to TRBD2. Looked up from germline, CDR1 is SGHKS and CDR2 is YYEKEE (reference sequence). The V gene end was trimmed by 0 bases and the J gene end by 3 bases; junction bases not matched to a gene: 9. The CDR3 sequence is 16 residues long. The CDR3 region is CASSLAGLAAGYEQYF. CDR3 nucleotides: TGTGCCAGCAGCTTGGCCGGGCTAGCGGCGGGCTACGAGCAGTACTTC.

The CDR3 DNA reads TGTGCCAGCAGCTTAAGGGACCGGGACAGTTCGGCCTACGAGCAGTACTTC. It yields the protein CASSLRDRDSSAYEQYF. V is TRBV7-2 and J is TRBJ2-7; 7 bases fit TRBD1. Germline V gene sequence: CDR1 SGHTA, CDR2 FQGNSA. V dropped 2 bases and J dropped 2; count of bases not matched to a gene: 12. This CDR3 has 17 amino acids.